These T cell receptor beta chains were read from a single sample in a study of cytomegalovirus exposure and HLA in healthy donors. Using immunoSEQ multiplex PCR, the repertoire was profiled, and TCRdb retains in-frame clones only, with some absent. The data show about 150,000 clones, 65% to 80% seen once. Sequenced: PBMCs. The receptor set was obtained from a human donor in good health. CDR3s include the opening cysteine and the closing phenylalanine or tryptophan.

j_call | v_call | cdr3_aa
TRBJ2-1 | TRBV6-6 | CASSYSIEDSYNEQFF
TRBJ2-7 | TRBV5-1 | CASSKGQGFYYEQYF
TRBJ2-3 | TRBV10-3 | CAISGPAASTDTQYF
TRBJ2-3 | TRBV29-1 | CSVVYTDTQYF
TRBJ1-2 | TRBV5-4 | CASSLDRNYGYTF
TRBJ2-7 | TRBV14 | CASSHRGPNEQYF
TRBJ1-2 | TRBV28 | CASMVGQGREPPGYTF
TRBJ1-1 | TRBV7-2 | CASSFLSNTEAFF
TRBJ1-6 | TRBV18 | CASSRNNRSYNSPLHF
TRBJ2-7 | TRBV2 | CASILGQAVYEQYF
TRBJ2-4 | TRBV2 | CASSEGALAKNIQYF
TRBJ2-7 | TRBV5-4 | CASSPKGTLVWYF
TRBJ2-1 | TRBV9 | CASSLGLAGGPYNEQFF
TRBJ2-7 | TRBV5-1 | CASSRDNSYEQYF
TRBJ2-2 | TRBV5-1 | CASSQGTSVGTGELFF
TRBJ2-7 | TRBV7-9 | CASSSSGRAEYEQYF
TRBJ1-5 | TRBV7-2 | CASSLLGEVKQPQHF
TRBJ1-2 | TRBV7-2 | CASTLDRLGGYGYTF
TRBJ2-2 | TRBV29-1 | CSVDSQPRASGKGGELFF
TRBJ2-3 | TRBV5-5 | CASSWEGADTQYF
TRBJ2-3 | TRBV29-1 | CSVGDSAWDTQYF
TRBJ2-3 | TRBV9 | CASSVTDSSTDTQYF
TRBJ1-1 | TRBV18 | CASSPGLNTEAFF
TRBJ1-2 | TRBV28 | CASRGTGSYGYTF
TRBJ1-4 | TRBV29-1 | CSVVLGQGNEKLFF
TRBJ2-1 | TRBV7-7 | CASSRDSSYNEQFF
TRBJ2-7 | TRBV19 | CASSIRLIAVQYEQYF
TRBJ2-1 | TRBV9 | CASSVYFQYNEQFF
TRBJ1-5 | TRBV18 | CASSPSGNQPQHF
TRBJ2-7 | TRBV19 | CASSPRTAYTKGEQYF
TRBJ1-5 | TRBV2 | CASRVESNQPQHF
TRBJ2-7 | TRBV10-3 | CAISISGRASYEQYF
TRBJ2-7 | TRBV11-2 | CASSFWDISYEQYF
TRBJ2-7 | TRBV6-1 | CASSIRDSYEQYF
TRBJ1-2 | TRBV19 | CASTQGATSVYYGYTF
TRBJ2-7 | TRBV4-1 | CASSQAGLAGDEQYF
TRBJ2-2 | TRBV18 | CASSPLAGVGRTGELFF
TRBJ2-1 | TRBV13 | CASSLEQGDNEQFF
TRBJ1-3 | TRBV11-2 | CASSVDRGNTIYF
TRBJ2-7 | TRBV10-3 | CAIGGTVYEQYF
TRBJ1-2 | TRBV27 | CASSLGGDYGYTF
TRBJ2-2 | TRBV18 | CASSPPSTPGGELFF
TRBJ2-1 | TRBV6-5 | CASSPGTQYNEQFF